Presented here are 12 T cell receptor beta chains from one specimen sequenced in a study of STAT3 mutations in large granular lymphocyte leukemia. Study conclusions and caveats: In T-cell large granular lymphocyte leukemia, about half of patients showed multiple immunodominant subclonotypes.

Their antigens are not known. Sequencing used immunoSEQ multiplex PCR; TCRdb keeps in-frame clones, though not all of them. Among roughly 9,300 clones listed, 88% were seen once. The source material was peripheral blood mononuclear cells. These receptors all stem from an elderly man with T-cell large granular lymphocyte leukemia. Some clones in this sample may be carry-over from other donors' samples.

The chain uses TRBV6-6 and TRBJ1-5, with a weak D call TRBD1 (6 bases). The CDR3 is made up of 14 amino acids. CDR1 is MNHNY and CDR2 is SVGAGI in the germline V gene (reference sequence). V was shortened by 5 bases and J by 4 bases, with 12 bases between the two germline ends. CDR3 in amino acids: CASSLAGENQPQHF. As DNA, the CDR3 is TGTGCCAGCAGTCTCGCAGGGGAAAATCAGCCCCAGCATTTT.

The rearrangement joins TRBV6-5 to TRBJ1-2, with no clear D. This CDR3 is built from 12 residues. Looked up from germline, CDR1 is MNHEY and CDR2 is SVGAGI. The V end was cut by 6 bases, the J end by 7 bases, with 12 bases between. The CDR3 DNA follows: TGTGCCAGCAGAGGACGGGTGGGTGGCTACACCTTC. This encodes CASRGRVGGYTF.

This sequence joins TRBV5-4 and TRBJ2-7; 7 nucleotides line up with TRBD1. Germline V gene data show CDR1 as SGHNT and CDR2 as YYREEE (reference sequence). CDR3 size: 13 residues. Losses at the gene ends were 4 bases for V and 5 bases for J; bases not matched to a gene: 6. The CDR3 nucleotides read TGTGCCAGCAGCAACCGGGACAGCGACGAGCAGTACTTC. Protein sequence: CASSNRDSDEQYF.

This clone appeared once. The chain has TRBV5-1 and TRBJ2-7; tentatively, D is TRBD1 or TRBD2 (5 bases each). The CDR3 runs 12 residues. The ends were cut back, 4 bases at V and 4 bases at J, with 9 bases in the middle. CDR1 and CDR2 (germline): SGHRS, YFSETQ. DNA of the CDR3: TGCGCCAGCAGCGGGGGTCTATACGAGCAGTACTTC. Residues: CASSGGLYEQYF.

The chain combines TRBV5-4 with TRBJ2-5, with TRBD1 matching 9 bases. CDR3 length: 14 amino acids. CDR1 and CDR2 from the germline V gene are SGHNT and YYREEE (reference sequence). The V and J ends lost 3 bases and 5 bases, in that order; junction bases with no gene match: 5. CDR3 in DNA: TGTGCCAGCAGCTCACAGGGGGCAAGCGAGACCCAGTACTTC. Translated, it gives CASSSQGASETQYF.

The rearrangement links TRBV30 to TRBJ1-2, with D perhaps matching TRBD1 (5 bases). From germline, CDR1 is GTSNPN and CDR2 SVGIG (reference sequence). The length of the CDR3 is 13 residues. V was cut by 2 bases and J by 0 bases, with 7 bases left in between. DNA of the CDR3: TGTGCCTGGAGTTTGACAGCTAACTATGGCTACACCTTC. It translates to CAWSLTANYGYTF. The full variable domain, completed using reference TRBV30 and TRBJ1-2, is SQTIHQWPATLVQPVGSPLSLECTVEGTSNPNLYWYRQAAGRGLQLLFYSVGIGQISSEVPQNLSASRPQDRQFILSSKKLLLSDSGFYLCAWSLTANYGYTFGSGTRLTVV.

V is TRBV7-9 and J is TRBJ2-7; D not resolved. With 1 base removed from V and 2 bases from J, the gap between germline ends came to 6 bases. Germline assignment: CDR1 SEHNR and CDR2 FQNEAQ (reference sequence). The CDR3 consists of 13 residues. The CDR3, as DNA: TGTGCCAGCAGCTTAGGTTATGCCTACGAGCAGTACTTC. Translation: CASSLGYAYEQYF.

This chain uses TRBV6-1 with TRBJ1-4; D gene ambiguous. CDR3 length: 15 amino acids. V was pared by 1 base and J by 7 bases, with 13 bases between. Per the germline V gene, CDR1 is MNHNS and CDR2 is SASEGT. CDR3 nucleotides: TGTGCCAGCAGTGAAGGTCTGGGAGGAGGTGAAAAACTGTTTTTT. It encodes CASSEGLGGGEKLFF.

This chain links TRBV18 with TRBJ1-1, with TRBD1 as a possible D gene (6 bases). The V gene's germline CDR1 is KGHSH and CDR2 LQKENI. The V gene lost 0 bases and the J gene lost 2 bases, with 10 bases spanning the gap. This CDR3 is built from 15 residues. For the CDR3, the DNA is TGTGCCAGCTCACCACCGTCGGGGGCCAACACTGAAGCTTTCTTT. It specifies CASSPPSGANTEAFF. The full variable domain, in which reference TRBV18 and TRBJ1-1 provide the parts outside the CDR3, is NAGVMQNPRHLVRRRGQEARLRCSPMKGHSHVYWYRQLPEEGLKFMVYLQKENIIDESGMPKERFSAEFPKEGPSILRIQQVVRGDSAAYFCASSPPSGANTEAFFGQGTRLTVV.

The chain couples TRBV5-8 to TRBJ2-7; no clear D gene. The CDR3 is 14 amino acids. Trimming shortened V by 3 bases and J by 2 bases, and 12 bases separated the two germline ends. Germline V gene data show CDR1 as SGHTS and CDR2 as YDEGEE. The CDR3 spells CASSSRSKTYEQYF. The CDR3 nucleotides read TGTGCCAGCAGCTCCCGGAGCAAAACCTACGAGCAGTACTTC.

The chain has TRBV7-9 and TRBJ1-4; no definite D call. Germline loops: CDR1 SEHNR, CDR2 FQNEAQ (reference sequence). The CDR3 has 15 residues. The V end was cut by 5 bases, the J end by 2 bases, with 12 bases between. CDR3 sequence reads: CASSPREQTNEKLFF. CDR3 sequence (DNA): TGTGCCAGCAGCCCTAGAGAGCAGACTAATGAAAAACTGTTTTTT.

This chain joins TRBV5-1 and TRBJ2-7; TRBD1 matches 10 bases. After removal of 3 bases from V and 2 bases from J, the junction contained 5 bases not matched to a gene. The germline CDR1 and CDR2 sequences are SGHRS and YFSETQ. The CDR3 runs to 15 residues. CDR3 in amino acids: CASSSGQGGTYEQYF. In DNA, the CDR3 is TGCGCCAGCAGCTCCGGACAGGGGGGGACCTACGAGCAGTACTTC.